A selection of T cell receptor beta chains follows, all from one sample in a study of blood T cell repertoires in COVID-19. The repertoire was sequenced with immunoSEQ multiplex PCR; TCRdb's copy has only in-frame clones and lacks some. The table records roughly 500,000 clones, 88% of them present only once. The sequenced material came from PBMCs or T cells enriched from blood (not recorded which). All receptors derive from a middle-aged woman who had recovered from COVID-19. CDR3s include the opening cysteine and the closing phenylalanine or tryptophan. A D gene is named only where the DNA matches it firmly. Clone size is shown for a subset of rows, as once, few, many or a class of expanded clone.

v_gene	j_gene	abundance	d_gene	CDR3nt	CDR3aa
TRBV19	TRBJ1-5	once	NA	TGTGCCAGTAGTGTGCAGGGGCGCTTGGCAAATCAGCCCCAGCATTTT	CASSVQGRLANQPQHF
TRBV19	TRBJ1-6	NA	NA	TGTGCCAGTAGCCTGACAGGAAATAATTCACCCCTCCACTTT	CASSLTGNNSPLHF
TRBV3-1/TRBV3-2	TRBJ2-7	NA	NA	TGTGCCAGCAGCCTAAATTACGAGCAGTACTTC	CASSLNYEQYF
TRBV13	TRBJ1-1	NA	TRBD1	TGTGCCAGCAGCCTACCCAAGCCACAGGGGGCTACCCATAAGAGTGATGAAGCTTTCTTT	CASSLPKPQGATHKSDEAFF
TRBV27	TRBJ2-2	once	NA	TGTGCCAGCCGCACCCCTCGAGGGGGTGCCGGGGAGCTGTTTTTT	CASRTPRGGAGELFF
TRBV6-5	TRBJ1-5	NA	TRBD1	TGTGCCAGCAGCAGGGGGCAATTTAGCAATCAGCCCCAGCATTTT	CASSRGQFSNQPQHF
TRBV7-9	TRBJ1-1	NA	NA	TGTGCCAGCAGCCGGCTGCTGACAGGCGATAAGAACACTGAAGCTTTCTTT	CASSRLLTGDKNTEAFF
TRBV24-1	TRBJ1-2	NA	TRBD1	TGTGCCACCCAAACCGGGACAGGGGGCGGCTATGGCTACACCTTC	CATQTGTGGGYGYTF
TRBV6-5	TRBJ2-1	NA	TRBD2	TGTGCCAGCAGTTACTCCAGCGGGAGGGCCTTGAATGAGCAGTTCTTC	CASSYSSGRALNEQFF
TRBV11-3	TRBJ2-1	NA	TRBD2	TGTGCCAGCAGCCCGTCCGTGGTAGCGGGAGGGGCCTACAATGAGCAGTTCTTC	CASSPSVVAGGAYNEQFF
TRBV5-5	TRBJ1-1	NA	NA	TGTGCCAGCAGCTTTTTGGGGCCTACTGAAGCTTTCTTT	CASSFLGPTEAFF
TRBV7-9	TRBJ1-2	NA	NA	TGTGCCAGCAGCTCAATACAGGGCGACTACACCTTC	CASSSIQGDYTF
TRBV30	TRBJ2-3	NA	NA	TGTGCCTGGAGTGTAGGGCAGGGGACAGATACGCAGTATTTT	CAWSVGQGTDTQYF
TRBV24-1	TRBJ2-5	NA	TRBD2	TGTGCCACCAGTGACATGGGACTAGCAACCGACCGGGAGACCCAGTACTTC	CATSDMGLATDRETQYF
TRBV7-2	TRBJ1-2	NA	NA	TGTGCCAGCAGCCTGGCGGGGGGTCAAGCTAACTATGGCTACACCTTC	CASSLAGGQANYGYTF
TRBV2	TRBJ2-7	NA	TRBD2	TGTGCCAGCAGTGAAAATAGCGGGATGCCCTACGAGCAGTACTTC	CASSENSGMPYEQYF
TRBV19	TRBJ1-3	NA	NA	TGTGCCAGTAGTATCCCCACGGACAGCCTATACCACTCTGGAAACACCATATATTTT	CASSIPTDSLYHSGNTIYF
TRBV14	TRBJ2-5	NA	NA	TGTGCCAGCAGCCAGGCGTGGGCTTCACGGGAGACCCAGTACTTC	CASSQAWASRETQYF
TRBV27	TRBJ2-7	few	TRBD2	TGTGCCAGCAGTCAGCGGGATAGCTCCTACGAGCAGTACTTC	CASSQRDSSYEQYF
TRBV4-3	TRBJ2-7	few	TRBD1	TGCGCCAGCAGCCAAGAAGGGAGACAGGGCCACGAGCAGTACTTC	CASSQEGRQGHEQYF
TRBV18	TRBJ1-5	NA	NA	TGTGCCAGCTCACAGGGAGGTTGGGATCAGCCCCAGCATTTT	CASSQGGWDQPQHF
TRBV6-4	TRBJ2-5	NA	TRBD2	TGTGCCAGCAGTAGGACTAGCGGAGAGACCCAGTACTTC	CASSRTSGETQYF
TRBV4-3	TRBJ2-5	once	TRBD2	TGCGCCAGCAGCCCGGGACTAGCGGGAGAGGAGACCCAGTACTTC	CASSPGLAGEETQYF
TRBV7-9	TRBJ1-1	NA	NA	TGTGCCAGCAGCTTAGGGAAGGAGTACACTGAAGCTTTCTTT	CASSLGKEYTEAFF
TRBV12-3/TRBV12-4	TRBJ1-1	NA	NA	TGTGCCAGCACCTGGGACATTGGGAAAGTTTTCTTT	CASTWDIGKVFF
TRBV3-1/TRBV3-2	TRBJ2-5	few	TRBD2	TGTGCCAGCAGCCGAGTAGCGGGAGTTGAGACCCAGTACTTC	CASSRVAGVETQYF
TRBV19	TRBJ1-4	NA	TRBD1	TGTGCCAGTAGTGGGGACAGGGAAAAACTGTTTTTT	CASSGDREKLFF
TRBV6-2/TRBV6-3	TRBJ1-1	NA	NA	TGTGCCAGCAGTTATTACAGGGTGGGCTCTGAAGCTTTCTTT	CASSYYRVGSEAFF
TRBV18	TRBJ1-2	NA	NA	TGTGCCAGCTCACTTCAGGGGCCCGGTCATGGCTACACCTTC	CASSLQGPGHGYTF
TRBV7-9	TRBJ1-1	NA	NA	TGTGCCAGCAGCTTAGCGATCCCAGGGAAGGCTTTCTTT	CASSLAIPGKAFF
TRBV28	TRBJ1-2	NA	NA	TGTGCCAGCAGTTTACAAGTGCGGGGAGGATATGGCTACACCTTC	CASSLQVRGGYGYTF
TRBV6-5	TRBJ2-2	NA	NA	TGTGCCAGCAGCGCGGGACCCGGGGAGCTGTTTTTT	CASSAGPGELFF